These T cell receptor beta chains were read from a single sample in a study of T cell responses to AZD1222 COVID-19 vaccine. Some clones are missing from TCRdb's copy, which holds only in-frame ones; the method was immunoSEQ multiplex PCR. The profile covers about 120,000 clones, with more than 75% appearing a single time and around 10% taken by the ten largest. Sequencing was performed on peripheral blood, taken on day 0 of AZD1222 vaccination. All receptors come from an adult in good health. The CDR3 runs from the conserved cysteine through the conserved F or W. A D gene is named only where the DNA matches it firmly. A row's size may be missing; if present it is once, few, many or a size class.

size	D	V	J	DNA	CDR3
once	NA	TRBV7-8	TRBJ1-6	TGTGCCAGCAGCCTTACAGGACAGTCTAATTCACCCCTCCACTTT	CASSLTGQSNSPLHF
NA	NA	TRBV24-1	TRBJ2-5	TGTGCCACCAGTGATTTTGGGCGGGAAGAGACCCAGTACTTC	CATSDFGREETQYF
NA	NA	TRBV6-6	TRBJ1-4	TGTGCCAGCAGTTACGGCGGGGATAGGAATGAAAAACTGTTTTTT	CASSYGGDRNEKLFF
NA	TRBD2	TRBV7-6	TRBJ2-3	TGTGCCAGCAGCCCACTGACTAGCATGGATACGCAGTATTTT	CASSPLTSMDTQYF
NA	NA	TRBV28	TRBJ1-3	TGTGCCAGCAGTTCACAACAGGGTGCTGGAAACACCATATATTTT	CASSSQQGAGNTIYF
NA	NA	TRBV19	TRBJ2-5	TGTGCCAGTAGTATCGGTAGAGGTCAGACTAACCAAGAGACCCAGTACTTC	CASSIGRGQTNQETQYF
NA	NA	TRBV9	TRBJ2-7	TGTGCCAGCAGCGTAGACGAGCGACAGTCCTACGAGCAGTACTTC	CASSVDERQSYEQYF
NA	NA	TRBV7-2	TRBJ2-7	TGTGCCAGCTCGGGCGGGGCTGGGTGGGCATACGAGCAGTACTTC	CASSGGAGWAYEQYF
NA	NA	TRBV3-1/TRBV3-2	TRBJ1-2	TGTGCCAGCGGCACCTCTTATGGCTACACCTTC	CASGTSYGYTF
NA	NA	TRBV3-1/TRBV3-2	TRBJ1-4	TGTGCCAGCAGCCAAGATTTCCCTGTGGGTGGTCAAAGTGAAAAACTGTTTTTT	CASSQDFPVGGQSEKLFF
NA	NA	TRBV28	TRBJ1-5	TGTGCCAGCAGCAGGAGGGGTGCCCAGCCCCAGCATTTT	CASSRRGAQPQHF
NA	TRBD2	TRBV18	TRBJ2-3	TGTGCCAGCTCACTAGGACTAGCGGGAGGCTCAGATACGCAGTATTTT	CASSLGLAGGSDTQYF
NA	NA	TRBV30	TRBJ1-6	TGTGCCTGGAGCCGCGGGGTCATGGCACCCCTCCACTTT	CAWSRGVMAPLHF
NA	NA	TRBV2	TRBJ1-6	TGTGCCAGCAGTGAAGGGGTTTGGGCAGCTCCCCTCCACTTT	CASSEGVWAAPLHF
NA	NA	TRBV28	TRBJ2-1	TGTGCCAGCAGTTTAGCGTCTGAGATGATTTCGTACAATGAGCAGTTCTTC	CASSLASEMISYNEQFF
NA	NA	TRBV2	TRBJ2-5	TGTGCCAGCAATACAGGGCGAGAGACCCAGTACTTC	CASNTGRETQYF
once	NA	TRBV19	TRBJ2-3	TGTGCCAGTAGTATACATCAGGGGCCCACAGATACGCAGTATTTT	CASSIHQGPTDTQYF
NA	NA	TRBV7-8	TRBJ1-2	TGTGCCAGCAGCTTAGCGGGCAGTAACTATGGCTACACCTTC	CASSLAGSNYGYTF
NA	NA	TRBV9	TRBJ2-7	TGTGCCAGCAGCGTCAGCACCGGGACAGAGCAGTACTTC	CASSVSTGTEQYF
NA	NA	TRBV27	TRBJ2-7	TGTGCCAGCAGTTCGCTCCCAAGCTACGAGCAGTACTTC	CASSSLPSYEQYF
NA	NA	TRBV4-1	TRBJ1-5	TGCGCCAGCAGCCAAGAGGACAGCGCAAATCAGCCCCAGCATTTT	CASSQEDSANQPQHF
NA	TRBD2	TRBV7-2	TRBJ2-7	TGTGCCAGCAGCCCGGGACTAGCAGCCTACGAGCAGTACTTC	CASSPGLAAYEQYF
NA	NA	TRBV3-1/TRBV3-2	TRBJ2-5	TGTGCCAGCAGCCGTCCCCCAGAAACCCAGTACTTC	CASSRPPETQYF
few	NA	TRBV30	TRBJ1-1	TGTGCCTGGGGGACGGGAACTGAAGCTTTCTTT	CAWGTGTEAFF
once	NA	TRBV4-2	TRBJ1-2	TGTGCCAGCAGCCAAGATTACCCTAAGGACACCCGGAGGACCTTC	CASSQDYPKDTRRTF
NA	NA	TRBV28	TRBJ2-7	TGTGCCAGCAGTTGGAACTACGAGCAGTACTTC	CASSWNYEQYF
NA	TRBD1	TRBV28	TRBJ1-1	TGTGCCAGCAGTACATTCGGGACAGGGCCCCAGGGCACTGAAGCTTTCTTT	CASSTFGTGPQGTEAFF
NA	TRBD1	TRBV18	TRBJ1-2	TGTGCCAGCTCACGCGGGACAGGATATGGCTACACCTTC	CASSRGTGYGYTF
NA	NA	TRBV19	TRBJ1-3	TGTGCCAGTAGTATCCGACAGACCTCTGGAAACACCATATATTTT	CASSIRQTSGNTIYF
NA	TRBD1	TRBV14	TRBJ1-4	TGTGCCAGCAGCCTTGGACAGGGAGGAATAAATGAAAAACTGTTTTTT	CASSLGQGGINEKLFF
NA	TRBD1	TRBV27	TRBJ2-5	TGTGCCAGCAGTTTGACGAACAGGGGGTGGGGAGAGACCCAGTACTTC	CASSLTNRGWGETQYF
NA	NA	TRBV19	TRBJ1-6	TGTGCCAGTAGTATAGATGGGGGGTCGCCCCTCCACTTT	CASSIDGGSPLHF
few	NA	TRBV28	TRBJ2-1	TGTGCCAGCAGTTTAAATCGGGGGAGCTCCTACAATGAGCAGTTCTTC	CASSLNRGSSYNEQFF
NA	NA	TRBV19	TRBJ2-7	TGTGCCACCCCCCCGCTCGGCTTCTGGCTTAAACTACTCAAGTTCTACGAGCAGTACTTC	CATPPLGFWLKLLKFYEQYF
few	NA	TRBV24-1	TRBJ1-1	TGTGCCACCGTGGCCGGGGCCGCTGAAGCTTTCTTT	CATVAGAAEAFF
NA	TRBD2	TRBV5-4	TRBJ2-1	TGTGCCAGCAGCCGGACTAGCGGGACATTCTACAATGAGCAGTTCTTC	CASSRTSGTFYNEQFF
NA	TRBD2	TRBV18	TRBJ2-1	TGTGCCAGCTCACCGAGGCTAGCGGATTACAATGAGCAGTTCTTC	CASSPRLADYNEQFF
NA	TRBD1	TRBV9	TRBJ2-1	TGTGCCAGCAGTCTTTCGGGACAGAATGAGCAGTTCTTC	CASSLSGQNEQFF
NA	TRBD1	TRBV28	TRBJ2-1	TGTGCCAGCGGTACCGGGACAGGGATAATCTACAATGAGCAGTTCTTC	CASGTGTGIIYNEQFF
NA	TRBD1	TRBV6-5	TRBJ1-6	TGTGCCAGCAGTTACTCTGGACAGGGATCGAATTCACCCCTCCACTTT	CASSYSGQGSNSPLHF
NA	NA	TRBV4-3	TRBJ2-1	TGCGCCAGCAGCCAAGAAGTACAACATGGGCAGTTCTTC	CASSQEVQHGQFF
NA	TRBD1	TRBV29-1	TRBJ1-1	TGCAGCGGCCTGTCCCGGGACAGGAACACTGAAGCTTTCTTT	CSGLSRDRNTEAFF
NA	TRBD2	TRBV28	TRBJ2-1	TGTGCCAGCAGTGCCGGGAGGTCCTCGGGGAATGAGCAGTTCTTC	CASSAGRSSGNEQFF
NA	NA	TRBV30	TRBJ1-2	TGTGCCTGGAGTGTACCAGGAGTCCTGATCGGCTACACCTTC	CAWSVPGVLIGYTF
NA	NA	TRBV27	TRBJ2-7	TGTGCCAGCAGTTTTACCAACTTTGGGGACGAGCAGTACTTC	CASSFTNFGDEQYF
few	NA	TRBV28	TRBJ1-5	TGTGCCAGCAGTTTAGGGGGGCAGGTGGGTCAGCCCCAGCATTTT	CASSLGGQVGQPQHF
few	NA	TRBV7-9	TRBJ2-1	TGTGCCAGCAGCCAAAGGTGGAATGAGCAGTTCTTC	CASSQRWNEQFF
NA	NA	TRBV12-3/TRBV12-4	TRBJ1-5	TGTGCCAGCAGCCGGTGGGCGAATCAGCCCCAGCATTTT	CASSRWANQPQHF
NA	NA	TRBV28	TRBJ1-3	TGTGCCAGCCACAGGGCGGACGGAAACACCATATATTTT	CASHRADGNTIYF